The rows below give T cell receptor beta chains drawn from one sample of a study of shared clonotypes between healthy human individuals. The protocol was immunoSEQ multiplex PCR, while the TCRdb copy is restricted to in-frame clones and leaves out a portion. The data contain approximately 530,000 clones, 90% to 97% of them seen just once; the ten biggest clones take up roughly 0.06%. The sequenced sample was naive CD4+ T cells sorted from blood. The source is a woman under 40 in good health. Each CDR3 is given with its conserved first and last residue. D genes are given only for firm matches. Some rows have no size entry. The others give once, few or many, or a class for an expanded clone.

D gene	V gene	J gene	clone size	CDR3 protein	CDR3 DNA
-	TRBV5-4	TRBJ1-1	-	CASSLAGKAEAFF	TGTGCCAGCAGCTTGGCAGGGAAGGCTGAAGCTTTCTTT
-	TRBV11-2	TRBJ2-7	few	CASSPTSSYEQYF	TGTGCCAGCAGCCCTACTAGTTCTTACGAGCAGTACTTC
TRBD2	TRBV11-2	TRBJ2-3	-	CASSLPSGSPYTQYF	TGTGCCAGCAGCCTACCTAGCGGTTCGCCTTATACGCAGTATTTT
-	TRBV19	TRBJ2-7	once	CASSLRTRSEQYF	TGTGCCAGTAGTCTGCGAACTAGATCCGAGCAGTACTTC
-	TRBV27	TRBJ2-7	-	CASREVGVGLYEQYF	TGTGCCAGCCGTGAGGTGGGCGTTGGGCTCTACGAGCAGTACTTC
-	TRBV5-6	TRBJ2-7	-	CASSLQGGSYEQYF	TGTGCCAGCAGCTTGCAGGGAGGATCCTACGAGCAGTACTTC
-	TRBV18	TRBJ1-2	-	CASSPGEGYGYTF	TGTGCCAGCTCACCAGGGGAGGGCTATGGCTACACCTTC
-	TRBV18	TRBJ1-1	-	CASFSGLNTEAFF	TGTGCCAGCTTCTCAGGGTTGAACACTGAAGCTTTCTTT
-	TRBV28	TRBJ2-3	-	CASSLGRDTQYF	TGTGCCAGCAGTTTAGGCAGGGACACGCAGTATTTT
TRBD2	TRBV30	TRBJ2-3	-	CAWSVSGSATQYF	TGTGCCTGGAGTGTTAGCGGGAGTGCCACGCAGTATTTT
TRBD1	TRBV2	TRBJ2-5	-	CASTPDRAHQETQYF	TGTGCCAGCACTCCCGACAGGGCCCACCAAGAGACCCAGTACTTC
TRBD1	TRBV7-9	TRBJ2-6	-	CASRRGTASSGANVLTF	TGTGCCAGCAGGCGAGGGACAGCCTCCTCTGGGGCCAACGTCCTGACTTTC
-	TRBV27	TRBJ2-7	-	CASSPTGTDSYEQYF	TGTGCCAGCAGTCCCACGGGGACTGACTCCTACGAGCAGTACTTC
TRBD2	TRBV27	TRBJ2-1	-	CASSSGLVENEQFF	TGTGCCAGCAGTTCCGGACTAGTTGAAAATGAGCAGTTCTTC
TRBD1	TRBV6-1	TRBJ2-2	-	CASSGTGAPNTGELFF	TGTGCCAGCAGTGGAACAGGGGCCCCGAACACCGGGGAGCTGTTTTTT
-	TRBV4-2	TRBJ2-7	-	CASSQRADPGYEQYF	TGTGCCAGCAGCCAACGGGCGGATCCGGGGTACGAGCAGTACTTC
TRBD2	TRBV5-6	TRBJ2-3	-	CASSLARAGDGTDTQYF	TGTGCCAGCAGCTTGGCTCGGGCGGGAGATGGAACAGATACGCAGTATTTT
TRBD1	TRBV11-2	TRBJ2-7	-	CASSLSGQLSYEQYF	TGTGCCAGCAGCTTATCGGGACAGCTGTCCTACGAGCAGTACTTC
-	TRBV11-1	TRBJ1-6	-	CASSEGIGYNSPLHF	TGTGCCAGCAGTGAAGGGATTGGCTATAATTCACCCCTCCACTTT
-	TRBV6-5	TRBJ1-5	-	CASSRISGAQPQHF	TGTGCCAGCAGTCGAATTTCCGGGGCTCAGCCCCAGCATTTT
-	TRBV4-2	TRBJ2-7	few	CASSQEEGEAYEQYF	TGTGCCAGCAGCCAAGAGGAGGGGGAGGCCTACGAGCAGTACTTC
TRBD1	TRBV4-1	TRBJ2-5	-	CASSQGDRGHGKTQYF	TGCGCCAGCAGCCAAGGGGACAGGGGGCATGGAAAGACCCAGTACTTC
TRBD1	TRBV5-1	TRBJ1-1	-	CASSPDRANTEAFF	TGCGCCAGCAGCCCGGACAGGGCGAACACTGAAGCTTTCTTT
-	TRBV19	TRBJ1-4	-	CASSISQANEKLFF	TGTGCCAGTAGTATATCACAGGCGAATGAAAAACTGTTTTTT
-	TRBV19	TRBJ2-4	-	CASSSPLGRGGSDNGNIQYF	TGTGCCAGTAGTAGCCCCTTGGGGCGAGGTGGAAGCGACAATGGGAACATTCAGTACTTC
TRBD1	TRBV7-2	TRBJ1-2	-	CASTKGQGAWYGYTF	TGTGCCAGCACCAAAGGGCAGGGGGCCTGGTACGGCTACACCTTC
-	TRBV18	TRBJ1-2	-	CASSPGEANYGYTF	TGTGCCAGCTCACCAGGGGAAGCTAACTATGGCTACACCTTC
-	TRBV10-2	TRBJ2-1	-	CASSESKGGNVFANEQFF	TGCGCCAGCAGTGAGTCTAAGGGCGGGAATGTATTTGCCAATGAGCAGTTCTTC
-	TRBV4-1	TRBJ2-6	-	CASSQPKTSSGANVLTF	TGCGCCAGCAGCCAACCAAAGACCTCATCTGGGGCCAACGTCCTGACTTTC
-	TRBV7-8	TRBJ1-2	-	CASSLTRGSRGYTF	TGTGCCAGCAGCTTAACCAGGGGAAGTCGAGGCTACACCTTC
-	TRBV5-4	TRBJ2-7	few	CASSPAYGQQYF	TGTGCCAGCAGCCCGGCCTATGGTCAGCAGTACTTC
TRBD1	TRBV4-1	TRBJ2-7	-	CASSQSNRGHEQYF	TGCGCCAGCAGCCAGAGTAACAGGGGGCACGAGCAGTACTTC
-	TRBV29-1	TRBJ1-1	-	CSVPDTEAFF	TGCAGCGTACCCGACACTGAAGCTTTCTTT
-	TRBV28	TRBJ2-5	-	CASSVRETQYF	TGTGCCAGCAGTGTAAGGGAGACCCAGTACTTC
-	TRBV28	TRBJ1-2	-	CASSLSGQNYGYTF	TGTGCCAGCAGTTTAAGCGGACAGAACTATGGCTACACCTTC
-	TRBV27	TRBJ2-7	-	CASSSRGYEQYF	TGTGCCAGCAGCTCGAGGGGCTACGAGCAGTACTTC
TRBD1	TRBV7-2	TRBJ2-3	-	CASSFQQGAGDTQYF	TGTGCCAGCAGCTTTCAGCAGGGGGCGGGAGATACGCAGTATTTT
-	TRBV21-1	TRBJ2-7	-	CASSKGRTRYYEQYF	TGTGCCAGCAGCAAAGGCAGGACACGATACTACGAGCAGTACTTC
-	TRBV10-3	TRBJ2-7	-	CAAGGRAYEQYF	TGTGCCGCAGGGGGGAGGGCCTACGAGCAGTACTTC
-	TRBV7-4	TRBJ1-5	few	CASSFRTHQPQHF	TGTGCCAGCAGCTTTAGGACCCATCAGCCCCAGCATTTT
TRBD2	TRBV7-9	TRBJ2-1	-	CASISSGTSGRLGQFF	TGTGCCAGCATTTCATCCGGGACTAGCGGGAGATTGGGGCAGTTCTTC
-	TRBV28	TRBJ1-2	-	CASSFRGASGYTF	TGTGCCAGCAGTTTTCGGGGGGCGAGCGGCTACACCTTC
-	TRBV7-9	TRBJ2-7	-	CASSLTSFTYEQYF	TGTGCCAGCAGCTTGACTAGTTTCACCTACGAGCAGTACTTC
TRBD1	TRBV5-4	TRBJ2-5	once	CASSTRQGAGETQYF	TGTGCCAGCAGCACCCGACAGGGGGCGGGGGAGACCCAGTACTTC
-	TRBV19	TRBJ2-1	-	CASRGRAGLYNEQFF	TGTGCCAGCAGGGGCAGGGCGGGCCTTTACAATGAGCAGTTCTTC
-	TRBV4-1	TRBJ1-5	-	CASSPAGGPPQPQHF	TGCGCCAGCAGCCCCGCCGGGGGGCCCCCTCAGCCCCAGCATTTT
TRBD2	TRBV27	TRBJ2-7	-	CASSLFGSGGKSSYEQYF	TGTGCCAGCAGTTTATTTGGTAGCGGGGGAAAAAGCTCCTACGAGCAGTACTTC
-	TRBV7-9	TRBJ2-5	-	CASSREWETQYF	TGTGCCAGCTCCCGGGAGTGGGAGACCCAGTACTTC
TRBD2	TRBV19	TRBJ2-3	-	CASSSTAGGPGADTQYF	TGTGCCAGTAGTTCTACAGCGGGAGGGCCTGGGGCAGATACGCAGTATTTT
TRBD1	TRBV5-4	TRBJ1-5	-	CASSYRGLSGPQHF	TGTGCCAGCAGCTATAGGGGGCTTTCCGGGCCCCAGCATTTT
-	TRBV11-3	TRBJ2-2	-	CASSFLADTGELFF	TGTGCCAGCAGCTTCCTGGCGGACACCGGGGAGCTGTTTTTT
TRBD1	TRBV10-2	TRBJ1-1	-	CASSVSTGWNTEAFF	TGCGCCAGCAGTGTTTCGACAGGGTGGAACACTGAAGCTTTCTTT
-	TRBV5-1	TRBJ1-1	few	CASSVGPSQDTEAFF	TGCGCCAGCAGCGTGGGCCCATCGCAGGACACTGAAGCTTTCTTT
-	TRBV19	TRBJ2-1	-	CASSLGGVEQFF	TGTGCCAGTAGTCTAGGGGGGGTTGAGCAGTTCTTC
-	TRBV7-9	TRBJ1-5	-	CASSQDPGKGQPQHF	TGTGCCAGCAGCCAAGATCCCGGTAAGGGGCAGCCCCAGCATTTT
-	TRBV4-1	TRBJ1-2	-	CASSQDGTWTDRSNYGYTF	TGCGCCAGCAGCCAAGACGGGACTTGGACCGACAGATCTAACTATGGCTACACCTTC
TRBD2	TRBV6-5	TRBJ2-7	few	CASPEAGGYEQYF	TGTGCCAGCCCAGAAGCGGGAGGGTACGAGCAGTACTTC